This T cell receptor (beta chain) was observed in a study of shared clonotypes between healthy human individuals. Study observations and caveats: Despite large depth, sorted-subset datasets appeared incompletely sequenced. The naive CD4 repertoires of several donors were compared, and around 5.1% of clonotypes were shared. Sampling included only blood; tissue repertoires likely differ.

Naive CD8 populations comprised CD45RO-negative cells positively selected for CCR7, excluding terminally differentiated effector memory CD45RA+ cells. Recent vaccinations or acute infections were absent in the healthy HIV-negative adult donors. Here immunoSEQ multiplex PCR was the method, and the copy in TCRdb shows in-frame clones only, minus some. The sample yields around 2.1 million clones, 90% to 95% seen once. Germline V lookup: CDR1 SEHNR, CDR2 FQNEAQ (reference sequence). V dropped 5 bases and J dropped 8 bases, with 12 bases sitting between them. The CDR3 contains 12 residues. On this clone itself: Its antigen remains unknown.

The chain joins TRBV7-9 to TRBJ1-2; the D is unclear. This receptor was identified in a young man in good health. Some clones in this sample may be carry-over from other donors' samples. Sequencing input: naive CD8+ T cells from PBMCs. CDR3 nucleotide sequence: TGTGCCAGCAGCCCAGCTTTCGGCGGCTACACCTTC. This codes for CASSPAFGGYTF.